Listed below are T cell receptor beta chains from one sample, sequenced in a study of identical twins. TCRdb called the 5' RACE reads again in MiXCR, with one record for every CDR3 protein. The sample holds about 700,000 distinct CDR3 sequences; roughly 6% are singletons and the top ten take roughly 1.6%. Sequenced: naive T cells sorted from blood. These receptors were obtained from a man between 18 and 29 years old in good health. Each CDR3 is given with its conserved first and last residue. D genes are given only for firm matches. Clone size is not always given. Where it is, it says once, few, many or a class for expanded clones.

clone size,V gene,D gene,J gene,CDR3 DNA,CDR3 protein
many,TRBV12-3/TRBV12-4,.,TRBJ2-5,TGTGCCAGCAGTAAAAGGACAGTACGAAAAGCCCAAGAGACCCAGTACTTC,CASSKRTVRKAQETQYF
few,TRBV20-1,.,TRBJ2-2,TGCAGTGCTAGAGAACCGGGACGGACCCCCGGGGAGCTGTTTTTT,CSAREPGRTPGELFF
many,TRBV12-3/TRBV12-4,TRBD1,TRBJ1-4,TGTGCCAGCAGTTTGGGGACAGGAAATGAAAAACTGTTTTTT,CASSLGTGNEKLFF
few,TRBV5-1,TRBD2,TRBJ2-1,TGCGCCAGCAGCATAACACCATTAGCGGGAGGGAATGAGCAGTTCTTC,CASSITPLAGGNEQFF
.,TRBV6-1,.,TRBJ1-2,TGTGCCAGCAGAGTACAGGCGGCTAACTATGGCTACACCTTC,CASRVQAANYGYTF
few,TRBV5-1,.,TRBJ2-1,TGCGCCAGCAGCTTCAAGACGGAATACAATGAGCAGTTCTTC,CASSFKTEYNEQFF
few,TRBV4-2,TRBD2,TRBJ2-3,TGTGCCAGCAGCCCCCAGGCGGGAGGGACTACAGATACGCAGTATTTT,CASSPQAGGTTDTQYF
.,TRBV5-4,TRBD1,TRBJ1-1,TGTGCCAGCACCAGAGGGGGCAGACTGAACACTGAAGCTTTCTTT,CASTRGGRLNTEAFF
many,TRBV6-5,.,TRBJ2-5,TGTGCCAGCAGTTACGGGAGAATACAAGAGACCCAGTACTTC,CASSYGRIQETQYF
.,TRBV4-1,TRBD1,TRBJ2-4,TGCGCCAGCTCTGGGGACAGAGGAAACATTCAGTACTTC,CASSGDRGNIQYF
many,TRBV4-3,.,TRBJ2-3,TGCGCCAGCAGCCAGGGACTGACTTACACAGATACGCAGTATTTT,CASSQGLTYTDTQYF
once,TRBV27,TRBD2,TRBJ2-2,TGTGCCAGCAGTTATATCCCGGGACTAGCGGGAGGGCCGTCGTCCAACACCGGGGAGCTGTTTTTT,CASSYIPGLAGGPSSNTGELFF
.,TRBV4-2,.,TRBJ2-7,TGTGCCAGCAGCCAAGAAGGTGGGGGTCACTACGAGCAGTACTTC,CASSQEGGGHYEQYF
many,TRBV27,.,TRBJ1-1,TGTGCCAGCGCAACAAAGGAAGGTCGAGTAAACACTGAAGCTTTCTTT,CASATKEGRVNTEAFF
many,TRBV28,.,TRBJ1-2,TGTGCCAGCAGTCAACCCTATGGCTACACCTTC,CASSQPYGYTF
few,TRBV6-5,TRBD1,TRBJ2-1,TGTGCCAGCAGTTCCCAGCGGTCGGGACAGGGTATAGGTGGGCAGTTCTTC,CASSSQRSGQGIGGQFF
few,TRBV7-9,.,TRBJ2-5,TGTGCCAGCAGCCTGGAGGGATCCACGTGGGAGACCCAGTACTTC,CASSLEGSTWETQYF
once,TRBV7-8,.,TRBJ1-2,TGTGCCAGCAGCTTAGGATATAAGAGGACGGCACGGGATGGCTACACCTTC,CASSLGYKRTARDGYTF
.,TRBV5-1,.,TRBJ2-7,TGCGCCAGCAGTCCCGGCTCATCGACCTTCTACGAGCAGTACTTC,CASSPGSSTFYEQYF
many,TRBV6-5,TRBD1,TRBJ2-7,TGTGCCAGCAGTTACTGGACAGGGGGCAGTTACGAGCAGTACTTC,CASSYWTGGSYEQYF
many,TRBV12-3/TRBV12-4,.,TRBJ1-3,TGTGCCAGCAGTCCAGGGACCGGGCGGGGAAACACCATATATTTT,CASSPGTGRGNTIYF
few,TRBV7-2,TRBD2,TRBJ2-3,TGTGCCAGCAGCTTCGGACTAGCGGGGCGCACAGATACGCAGTATTTT,CASSFGLAGRTDTQYF
.,TRBV6-1,.,TRBJ1-1,TGTGCCAGCAGCGACCCGATGGGGGCTGAGAACACTGAAGCTTTCTTT,CASSDPMGAENTEAFF
many,TRBV29-1,.,TRBJ2-3,TGCAGCGTTGAAGAGGTGGACACAGATACGCAGTATTTT,CSVEEVDTDTQYF
.,TRBV6-1,TRBD2,TRBJ2-3,TGTGCCAGCAGAGTACTAGCGGGATCTTTGAATACGCAGTATTTT,CASRVLAGSLNTQYF
many,TRBV20-1,TRBD2,TRBJ2-3,TGCAGTGCTAGAGGCTTGACTAGCTCTTCGGGAGATACGCAGTATTTT,CSARGLTSSSGDTQYF
many,TRBV12-3/TRBV12-4,.,TRBJ1-1,TGTGCCAGCAGCTGGACAGATTCTGAAGCTTTCTTT,CASSWTDSEAFF
.,TRBV5-6,TRBD2,TRBJ2-1,TGTGCCAGCAGCCGAGGGGAGGGGAGGGCCTTCTTC,CASSRGEGRAFF
.,TRBV25-1,.,TRBJ1-2,TGTGCCAGCAGTGGACCTCCCGTGACAGGAGAGAACTATGGCTACACCTTC,CASSGPPVTGENYGYTF
few,TRBV12-3/TRBV12-4,.,TRBJ1-2,TGTGCCAGCAGCCCTACAAGCTATGGCTACACCTTC,CASSPTSYGYTF
many,TRBV6-2/TRBV6-3,.,TRBJ2-1,TGTGCCAGCAGCCCGACGGGCCTAGCTGGCAATGAGCAGTTCTTC,CASSPTGLAGNEQFF
few,TRBV6-5,.,TRBJ2-2,TGTGCCAGCAGTTACTCGGGACTCCGCCGTGGGGCCGGGGAGCTGTTTTTT,CASSYSGLRRGAGELFF
.,TRBV5-1,TRBD2,TRBJ2-5,TGCGCCAGCAGCTTCCCTAGCGGGAGGGCCGGGGAGACCCAGTACTTC,CASSFPSGRAGETQYF